The 16 T cell receptor beta chains below were found in one sample sequenced in a study of T cell responses to AZD1222 COVID-19 vaccine. The repertoire was sequenced with immunoSEQ multiplex PCR; TCRdb's copy has only in-frame clones and lacks some. The sample shows 85,000 to 130,000 clones, 87% of them seen only once. The specimen was peripheral blood, collected on day 0 of AZD1222 vaccination. These receptor sequences come from an adult in good health.

The CDR3 spells CASRLGELANTGELFF. CDR3 sequence (DNA): TGTGCCAGCAGATTGGGGGAATTAGCGAACACCGGGGAGCTGTTTTTT. V is TRBV7-9 and J is TRBJ2-2; D possibly uses TRBD1 or TRBD2 (5 bases each). Between the trimmed V and J ends, which lost 6 bases and 0 bases, there was a span of 14 bases. The germline CDR1 and CDR2 sequences are SEHNR and FQNEAQ (reference sequence). This CDR3 is 16 amino acids long.

This clone was picked up many times. The chain carries TRBV28 and TRBJ1-6; perhaps TRBD1 as D (5 bases). V lost 7 bases, J lost 16 bases, and 17 bases lay in between. There are 12 residues in the CDR3. Germline-derived CDR1 and CDR2 are MDHEN and SYDVKM. CDR3 sequence (DNA): TGTGCCAGCACCGGAGGTAGGGGACCACTCCACTTT. It yields the protein CASTGGRGPLHF.

This CDR3 reads CASSSLTGLDGYTF. The CDR3 coding sequence is TGTGCCAGCAGCTCGTTAACAGGGCTGGATGGCTACACCTTC. The J gene is TRBJ1-2, the V gene TRBV6-5; D possibly corresponds to TRBD1 (6 bases). V lost 6 bases to trimming and J lost 6 bases, with 17 bases between them. There are 14 residues in the CDR3. Germline V gene sequence: CDR1 MNHEY, CDR2 SVGAGI.

This rearrangement joins TRBV10-3 to TRBJ2-7; 10 nucleotides match TRBD1. The ends lost 7 bases at V and 2 bases at J; junction bases unmatched: 5. Looked up from germline, CDR1 is ENHRY and CDR2 is SYGVKD. The CDR3 is made up of 14 amino acids. CDR3 residues: CAITYGTGAYEQYF. DNA of the CDR3: TGTGCCATCACCTACGGGACAGGGGCCTACGAGCAGTACTTC.

This clone was seen only once. The chain uses TRBV6-1 and TRBJ1-2; D perhaps matches TRBD1 (5 bases). This CDR3 has 15 residues. V lost 3 bases and J lost 6, with 17 bases in between. The germline CDR1 and CDR2 sequences are MNHNS and SASEGT. The CDR3 loop is CASSERGVGQDGYTF. The DNA of the CDR3 is TGTGCCAGCAGTGAGAGGGGCGTGGGCCAGGATGGCTACACCTTC.

This chain's CDR3 is CASSYSRGGTEAFF. The CDR3 coding sequence is TGTGCCAGCAGTTACTCACGAGGGGGCACTGAAGCTTTCTTT. The chain employs TRBV6-5 and TRBJ1-1; weak D call: TRBD1 (6 bases). V lost 0 bases and J lost 4, with 9 bases in between. CDR3 length: 14 amino acids. Germline V gene lookup returns CDR1 MNHEY and CDR2 SVGAGI.

V is TRBV5-8 and J is TRBJ1-2; no clear D. The V end was cut by 3 bases, the J end by 4 bases, with 10 bases between. CDR3 length equals 13 residues. Germline V gives CDR1 SGHTS, CDR2 YDEGEE. The CDR3 here is CASSSRPPYGYTF. Written as DNA, the CDR3 is TGTGCCAGCAGCTCCCGACCGCCCTATGGCTACACCTTC.

The V call is TRBV7-2, the J call TRBJ1-6, with 8 bases lining up with TRBD1. Germline CDR1 SGHTA, CDR2 FQGNSA. The CDR3 covers 15 residues. With V trimmed by 5 bases and J by 12 bases, 12 bases remained unmatched. The DNA for the CDR3 is TGTGCCAGCAGCCCCACCGGAGGACAGGGACGACCCCTCCACTTT. Its protein is CASSPTGGQGRPLHF. Supplemented by reference TRBV7-2 and TRBJ1-6, the full variable domain reads GAGVSQSPSNKVTEKGKDVELRCDPISGHTALYWYRQSLGQGLEFLIYFQGNSAPDKSGLPSDRFSAERTGGSVSTLTIQRTQQEDSAVYLCASSPTGGQGRPLHFGNGTRLTVT.

V gene TRBV4-2 combines with J gene TRBJ1-2; a weak D match, TRBD1 (6 bases). The CDR3 loop spans 15 amino acids. The germline gives CDR1 LGHNA, CDR2 YNFKEQ. V was pared by 0 bases and J by 0 bases, with 8 bases between. The CDR3 loop reads CASSQDGQTNYGYTF. Here the CDR3 DNA reads TGTGCCAGCAGCCAAGATGGACAGACTAACTATGGCTACACCTTC.

The V and J genes are TRBV30 and TRBJ2-2; no definite D call. The length of the CDR3 is 14 residues. Per the germline V gene, CDR1 is GTSNPN and CDR2 is SVGIG (reference sequence). V lost 0 bases to trimming and J lost 0 bases, with 5 bases between them. DNA of the CDR3: TGTGCCTGGAGTGTGGTCCCGAACACCGGGGAGCTGTTTTTT. Protein: CAWSVVPNTGELFF.

The chain recombines TRBV6-2 or TRBV6-3 with TRBJ2-1; 7 positions agree with TRBD1. J was trimmed by 4 bases and V by 5 bases; bases with no gene match: 5. CDR3 size: 14 residues. CDR1 is MNHEY and CDR2 is SVGEGT in the germline V gene. The CDR3 is CASSHDRAYNEQFF. The CDR3 region has the DNA TGTGCCAGCAGTCACGACAGGGCGTACAATGAGCAGTTCTTC.

The chain couples TRBV6-1 to TRBJ1-2, with D possibly matching TRBD1 (5 bases). CDR1 MNHNS and CDR2 SASEGT come from the germline V gene. Trimming pared 3 bases from V and 7 bases from J, leaving 12 bases between. CDR3 length: 13 residues. The CDR3 is CASSEDTRFGYTF. CDR3 in DNA: TGTGCCAGCAGTGAGGACACCCGTTTTGGCTACACCTTC.

The genes are TRBV29-1 and TRBJ2-1; D is undetermined. CDR1 is SQVTM, CDR2 ANQGSEA, per germline. CDR3 length equals 19 residues. V gave up 3 bases and J gave up 4 bases, with 28 bases separating them. The CDR3 DNA follows: TGCAGCGTTGAGCTGCGGAGAGTCCGACGCTGGGGTATATACAATGAGCAGTTCTTC. Translating gives CSVELRRVRRWGIYNEQFF.

The chain employs TRBV9 and TRBJ1-1, with D possibly matching TRBD1 (5 bases). V was shortened by 2 bases and J by 2 bases, with 10 bases between the two germline ends. CDR3 size: 14 residues. Per germline, CDR1 SGDLS and CDR2 YYNGEE. CDR3 bases: TGTGCCAGCAGCGTCAGGGCGGAAAACACTGAAGCTTTCTTT. Translated, it gives CASSVRAENTEAFF.

This clone was recorded only once. This chain joins TRBV6-5 and TRBJ1-5; no clear D gene. This CDR3 is built from 13 residues. V shed 5 bases and J shed 3 bases, with 8 bases lying between them. Germline values: CDR1 MNHEY, CDR2 SVGAGI. The CDR3 sequence: CASSRAINQPQHF. The CDR3 region has the DNA TGTGCCAGCAGTCGGGCGATCAATCAGCCCCAGCATTTT.

The rearrangement uses TRBV18 and TRBJ1-1, with TRBD1 matching over 10 bases. V shed 3 bases and J 4 bases; nucleotides not matched to a gene: 8. The CDR3 runs to 16 residues. CDR1 is KGHSH and CDR2 is LQKENI in the germline V gene. In DNA form, the CDR3 reads TGTGCCAGCTCACCGGACCTCGGACAGGGGGGCACTGAAGCTTTCTTT. It specifies CASSPDLGQGGTEAFF.